The 28 T cell receptor beta chains below were found in one sample sequenced in a study of cytomegalovirus exposure and HLA in healthy donors. Researchers ran the PCR with 60 Vbeta and 13 Jbeta primers. The assay was immunoSEQ multiplex PCR, and TCRdb's table has in-frame clones only and misses some. The sample contains approximately 120,000 clones, under 80% of which appear only once. The sample consisted of PBMCs. These receptors were obtained from a woman in her fifties or sixties in good health and CMV-seropositive.

The rearrangement links TRBV6-5 to TRBJ1-6; 7 bases are shared with TRBD1. The length of the CDR3 is 16 residues. Germline V gene lookup returns CDR1 MNHEY and CDR2 SVGAGI. The J segment lost 3 bases and the V segment lost 3 bases, leaving 5 bases of the junction unmatched. The CDR3 bases are TGTGCCAGCAGTTATTGGGACAGAGACTATAATTCACCCCTCCACTTT. This encodes CASSYWDRDYNSPLHF.

The gene calls are TRBV9 and TRBJ2-1, with 9 bases aligning to TRBD2. Germline CDR1 and CDR2: SGDLS and YYNGEE. Germline trimming cut 3 bases from V and 10 bases from J; bases unmatched to any gene: 8. The CDR3 contains 14 residues. CDR3 coding DNA: TGTGCCAGCAGCGCTAGCGGGACGAGCGTGGAGCAGTTCTTC. It yields the protein CASSASGTSVEQFF.

This sequence joins TRBV7-2 and TRBJ1-1; the match to TRBD1 covers 8 bases. V shed 5 bases and J 1 base; nucleotides not matched to a gene: 6. CDR1 and CDR2 from the germline V gene are SGHTA and FQGNSA. This CDR3 is built from 15 residues. The CDR3 sequence: CASSPRQGQNTEAFF. The CDR3 DNA sequence: TGTGCCAGCAGCCCGAGACAGGGGCAGAACACTGAAGCTTTCTTT.

V gene TRBV7-2 combines with J gene TRBJ2-7; 7 bases are a match to TRBD1. The CDR3 has 15 residues. The ends lost 5 bases at V and 4 bases at J; junction bases unmatched: 11. Germline V gene data show CDR1 as SGHTA and CDR2 as FQGNSA. Here the CDR3 reads CASSTSWTGVYEQYF. CDR3 DNA sequence: TGTGCCAGCAGCACAAGTTGGACAGGCGTTTACGAGCAGTACTTC.

This chain joins TRBV4-1 and TRBJ2-7, with D perhaps matching TRBD2 (7 bases). The CDR3 extends over 16 amino acids. V was cut by 0 bases and J by 0 bases, with 12 bases left in between. The germline gives CDR1 MGHRA, CDR2 YSYEKL. The CDR3 loop is CASSQDRGGSSYEQYF. The DNA of the CDR3 is TGCGCCAGCAGCCAAGATAGGGGGGGGAGCTCCTACGAGCAGTACTTC.

This rearrangement joins TRBV5-8 to TRBJ2-3; TRBD2 matches 15 bases. Unmatched junction bases numbered 6, after V lost 0 bases and J lost 4 bases. Germline CDR1 and CDR2: SGHTS and YDEGEE. The CDR3 totals 18 residues. The chain's CDR3 is CASSLGGLAGGSADTQYF. The CDR3 DNA follows: TGTGCCAGCAGCTTGGGAGGACTAGCGGGGGGGTCAGCAGATACGCAGTATTTT.

The rearrangement joins TRBV1 to TRBJ2-5; the D call of TRBD2 is as the table states it, not checked on the DNA. TRBV1 is annotated as a pseudogene. The length of the CDR3 is 18 residues. The CDR3 spells CTSRPPEGRGPWQETQYF. The DNA of the CDR3 is TGCACCAGCAGGCCCCCCGAAGGGCGGGGCCCCTGGCAAGAGACCCAGTACTTC.

V is TRBV4-3 and J is TRBJ1-1; D remains ambiguous. The CDR3 runs to 15 residues. Between the trimmed V and J ends, which lost 3 bases and 0 bases, there was a span of 11 bases. CDR1 and CDR2 from the germline V gene are LGHNA and YSLEER. CDR3 coding DNA: TGCGCCAGCAGCCACACTAGGGTCATGAACACTGAAGCTTTCTTT. Translated: CASSHTRVMNTEAFF.

DNA for the CDR3: TGTGCCAGCATGATAGGACTGCGGGGGGCTGGAAACACCATATATTTT. Protein: CASMIGLRGAGNTIYF. The chain is built from TRBV6-6 and TRBJ1-3; TRBD1 is a possible D gene (5 bases). Germline-derived CDR1 and CDR2 are MNHNY and SVGAGI (reference sequence). With 7 bases removed from V and 2 bases from J, the gap between germline ends came to 18 bases. The CDR3 runs 16 residues.

The chain combines TRBV11-2 with TRBJ2-2; 8 bases fit TRBD1. V was pared by 4 bases and J by 5 bases, with 6 bases of the junction left unmatched. This CDR3 region has 15 residues. CDR1 is SGHAT, CDR2 FQNNGV, per germline. CDR3 sequence reads: CASSSRQGWTGELFF. Here the CDR3 DNA reads TGTGCCAGCAGCTCCAGACAGGGGTGGACCGGGGAGCTGTTTTTT.

The rearrangement joins TRBV10-3 to TRBJ2-1; 7 bases line up with TRBD1. V lost 6 bases to trimming and J lost 5 bases; unmatched junction nucleotides: 7. CDR3 length equals 14 residues. Germline V gene lookup returns CDR1 ENHRY and CDR2 SYGVKD. In DNA form, the CDR3 reads TGTGCCATCAGGAATGGACAGGCGGACAATGAGCAGTTCTTC. Translating gives CAIRNGQADNEQFF.

The chain recombines TRBV5-5 with TRBJ1-2; D perhaps matches TRBD1 (6 bases). The CDR3 loop spans 15 amino acids. Germline loops: CDR1 SGHKS, CDR2 YYEKEE (reference sequence). Trimming took 5 bases from V and 4 from J, leaving 18 bases between them. The CDR3 bases are TGTGCCAGCAGTCTGGGGGCTATGGGGAGCTATGGCTACACCTTC. It encodes CASSLGAMGSYGYTF.

The V call is TRBV20-1, the J call TRBJ1-2, with D maybe TRBD1 (6 bases). V gave up 5 bases and J gave up 8 bases, with 9 bases separating them. CDR1 is DFQATT and CDR2 is SNEGSKA in the germline V gene (reference sequence). This CDR3 region has 10 residues. The CDR3 DNA reads as TGCAGTGCTTACAGGGAGGGCTACACCTTC. This codes for CSAYREGYTF.

This clone was seen a single time. The CDR3 spells CASSRPPGQGDEQFF. CDR3 DNA sequence: TGTGCCAGCAGCCGGCCCCCGGGGCAGGGGGATGAGCAGTTCTTC. This chain links TRBV7-2 with TRBJ2-1; 7 nucleotides line up with TRBD1. From germline, CDR1 is SGHTA and CDR2 FQGNSA. This CDR3 is built from 15 residues. The trim removed 5 bases at V and 8 bases at J, leaving 12 bases unmatched.

The rearrangement joins TRBV7-9 to TRBJ2-1; TRBD2 aligns across 12 bases. With 10 bases clipped from V and 8 bases from J, the junction kept 6 bases outside the gene matches. The germline V gene has CDR1 SEHNR and CDR2 FQNEAQ (reference sequence). The CDR3 totals 13 residues. The CDR3 is CATPTSGSYEQFF. DNA of the CDR3: TGTGCCACTCCGACTAGCGGGAGCTATGAGCAGTTCTTC.

J is TRBJ1-2 and V is TRBV7-2; D might be TRBD1 (5 bases). Trimming took off 5 bases at V and 6 bases at J, with 13 bases between the two ends. The CDR3 extends over 13 amino acids. Germline CDR1 reads SGHTA; CDR2 reads FQGNSA. The CDR3 spells CASSPQGGDGYTF. Written as DNA, the CDR3 is TGTGCCAGCAGCCCCCAAGGAGGGGATGGCTACACCTTC.

This clone was observed a handful of times. V is TRBV7-9 and J is TRBJ1-1; 7 bases fit TRBD1. V lost 5 bases and J lost 6; bases outside the gene matches: 9. This CDR3 comprises 14 residues. Looked up from germline, CDR1 is SEHNR and CDR2 is FQNEAQ (reference sequence). The CDR3 sequence: CASSPQGGAAEAFF. CDR3 nucleotides: TGTGCCAGCAGCCCCCAGGGGGGAGCCGCTGAAGCTTTCTTT.

This clone has just a few counts. This sequence joins TRBV4-3 and TRBJ2-3; the match to TRBD2 covers 8 bases. Trimming cost V 0 bases and J 4 bases; bases outside gene matches: 6. The CDR3 consists of 16 residues. Per germline, CDR1 LGHNA and CDR2 YSLEER. The CDR3: CASSQEMRGAADTQYF. The CDR3 DNA is TGCGCCAGCAGCCAAGAGATGCGGGGGGCCGCAGATACGCAGTATTTT.

This sequence joins TRBV30 and TRBJ2-7; a weak D match, TRBD2 (6 bases). The CDR3 totals 13 residues. Trimming shortened V by 3 bases and J by 0 bases, and 9 bases separated the two germline ends. CDR1 and CDR2 (germline): GTSNPN, SVGIG (reference sequence). CDR3 protein: CAWRGTFSYEQYF. CDR3 bases: TGTGCCTGGAGGGGGACTTTCTCCTACGAGCAGTACTTC.

This rearrangement joins TRBV7-8 to TRBJ1-2; TRBD1 is a possible D gene (5 bases). Looked up from germline, CDR1 is SGHVS and CDR2 is FQNEAQ. This CDR3 spans 17 amino acids. Trimming shortened V by 4 bases and J by 4 bases, and 22 bases separated the two germline ends. In DNA, the CDR3 is TGTGCCAGCAGCTCCACAGGAGCCGTACAACCTATCTATGGCTACACCTTC. Its protein is CASSSTGAVQPIYGYTF. Full variable domain (missing parts from reference TRBV7-8 and TRBJ1-2): GAGVSQSPRYKVAKRGQDVALRCDPISGHVSLFWYQQALGQGPEFLTYFQNEAQLDKSGLPSDRFFAERPEGSVSTLKIQRTQQEDSAVYLCASSSTGAVQPIYGYTFGSGTRLTVV.

This rearrangement joins TRBV18 to TRBJ1-3; 8 bases are shared with TRBD1. This CDR3 has 16 residues. The V gene's germline CDR1 is KGHSH and CDR2 LQKENI. Unmatched junction bases numbered 9, after V lost 6 bases and J lost 2 bases. The CDR3 DNA is TGTGCCAGCTCCCAAGGACAGGGAGGAACTGGAAACACCATATATTTT. Protein sequence: CASSQGQGGTGNTIYF.

This rearrangement joins TRBV4-3 to TRBJ1-1; no clear D. The V end was cut by 1 base, the J end by 1 base, with 10 bases between. The CDR3 is 15 amino acids. Germline V gives CDR1 LGHNA, CDR2 YSLEER. The CDR3 is CASSQGRWRNTEAFF. For the CDR3, the DNA is TGCGCCAGCAGCCAAGGCCGGTGGAGGAACACTGAAGCTTTCTTT.

CDR3 loop: CASSRETANSPLHF. CDR3 nucleotides: TGTGCCAGTAGCCGGGAGACAGCTAATTCACCCCTCCACTTT. This chain uses TRBV19 with TRBJ1-6, with D possibly being TRBD1 (5 bases). CDR1 is LNHDA, CDR2 SQIVND, per germline (reference sequence). Trimming pared 6 bases from V and 6 bases from J, leaving 12 bases between. The CDR3 extends over 14 amino acids.

The V and J genes are TRBV5-6 and TRBJ2-3, with 8 positions matching TRBD2. The CDR3 covers 16 residues. Germline trimming cut 0 bases from V and 2 bases from J; bases unmatched to any gene: 5. Germline CDR1 and CDR2: SGHDT and YYEEEE. The CDR3 region has the DNA TGTGCCAGCAGCTTGGAGGCGGGGGGTTACACAGATACGCAGTATTTT. Residues: CASSLEAGGYTDTQYF. The full variable domain, completed using reference TRBV5-6 and TRBJ2-3, is DAGVTQSPTHLIKTRGQQVTLRCSPKSGHDTVSWYQQALGQGPQFIFQYYEEEERQRGNFPDRFSGHQFPNYSSELNVNALLLGDSALYLCASSLEAGGYTDTQYFGPGTRLTVL.

Regarding this clone: Different DNA sequences within this sample yield the same CDR3. The CDR3 here is CASSSDSNSETQYF. CDR3 bases: TGTGCCAGCAGCTCGGACAGCAACAGCGAGACCCAGTACTTC. The chain employs TRBV11-3 and TRBJ2-5; D possibly corresponds to TRBD1 (6 bases). The CDR3 runs 14 residues. V lost 4 bases and J lost 5, with 14 bases in between. Per germline, CDR1 SGHNT and CDR2 YENEEA.

This chain connects TRBV19 to TRBJ1-2; 7 bases are a match to TRBD1. The CDR3 has 14 amino acids. The junction had 4 bases not matched to a gene; V was cut back by 6 bases and J by 0 bases. Germline CDR1 is LNHDA and CDR2 is SQIVND (reference sequence). The CDR3: CASSETGANYGYTF. CDR3 DNA sequence: TGTGCCAGTAGCGAAACAGGGGCTAACTATGGCTACACCTTC.

With regard to this clone: The final CDR3 position lacks the conserved phenylalanine or tryptophan, pointing to a likely read error. The chain employs TRBV2 and TRBJ2-7; TRBD1 matches at 8 bases. Germline CDR1 reads SNHLY; CDR2 reads FYNNEI. V lost 4 bases and J lost 6; bases outside the gene matches: 11. The CDR3 sequence is 15 residues long. CDR3 DNA sequence: TGTGCCAGCAGTGTAAAGGGACAGGTGTCTTCCGAGCAGTACCTC. Encoded protein: CASSVKGQVSSEQYL.

The chain uses TRBV6-5 and TRBJ2-7; tentatively, D is TRBD2 (6 bases). Germline V gene data show CDR1 as MNHEY and CDR2 as SVGAGI. This CDR3 is 15 amino acids long. Trimming removed 4 bases from V and 4 bases from J, with 17 bases in between. The CDR3 reads CASSSRTGAGYEQYF. The CDR3 coding sequence is TGTGCCAGCAGTTCTCGTACTGGGGCGGGGTACGAGCAGTACTTC.